This is a list of T cell receptor beta chains from one sample in a study of blood T cell repertoires in COVID-19. Only in-frame clones appear in the TCRdb table, and some are missing; sequencing was by immunoSEQ multiplex PCR. This table holds some 150,000 clones, about nine tenths found once. Sequences were obtained from peripheral blood. These receptors were collected from a human donor in a cohort sampled during active COVID-19. Each CDR3 is given with its conserved first and last residue. A clone size is listed for some rows: how often the clone was seen (once, few, many), or a class if it is expanded.

V	J	size	CDR3
TRBV6-2/TRBV6-3	TRBJ1-5	.	CASSLTTGNQPQHF
TRBV7-9	TRBJ2-7	.	CASSSTSGNYEQYF
TRBV29-1	TRBJ1-4	.	CSAEPGPGGEKLFF
TRBV18	TRBJ2-1	.	CASSPVLEDNEQFF
TRBV6-5	TRBJ2-3	.	CASGQQGADTQYF
TRBV28	TRBJ1-2	.	CASSTTPGQGYGYTF
TRBV7-2	TRBJ1-4	few	CASSSRTDEKLFF
TRBV7-3	TRBJ2-1	.	CASSFLGQGEIDEQFF
TRBV6-5	TRBJ1-3	.	CASSYGQVGNTIYF
TRBV7-2	TRBJ1-2	.	CASSSQVSTGANSYGYTF
TRBV19	TRBJ2-3	.	CATRGLAGPTDTQYF